This TCR beta chain was profiled in a study of blood T cell repertoires in COVID-19. Across the whole study: Nucleic acid was either cDNA or gDNA, and it came from T cells, B-cell-depleted T cells, or PBMCs.

How the authors handled the data: Using reference gene primer amplification, nucleated cell counts were estimated. TCRdb's copy holds only in-frame clones and misses some; the assay was immunoSEQ multiplex PCR. V, J and clone size were drawn from that table, and D and trimming were deduced from the DNA. The sample consists of roughly 100,000 clones, around four fifths of them appearing once. V was clipped by 6 bases and J by 10 bases; unmatched bases: 10. Germline V CDR1 and CDR2: MRHNA, SNTAGT. The CDR3 totals 13 residues. This chain joins TRBV6-4 and TRBJ1-1, with 8 bases lining up with TRBD1. This TCR was recovered from a man aged 40-55 years with active or convalescent COVID-19. Sequencing used peripheral blood. In DNA form, the CDR3 reads TGTGCCAGCAGCGCACAAGGACAGGGTGTAGCTTTCTTT. As protein: CASSAQGQGVAFF.